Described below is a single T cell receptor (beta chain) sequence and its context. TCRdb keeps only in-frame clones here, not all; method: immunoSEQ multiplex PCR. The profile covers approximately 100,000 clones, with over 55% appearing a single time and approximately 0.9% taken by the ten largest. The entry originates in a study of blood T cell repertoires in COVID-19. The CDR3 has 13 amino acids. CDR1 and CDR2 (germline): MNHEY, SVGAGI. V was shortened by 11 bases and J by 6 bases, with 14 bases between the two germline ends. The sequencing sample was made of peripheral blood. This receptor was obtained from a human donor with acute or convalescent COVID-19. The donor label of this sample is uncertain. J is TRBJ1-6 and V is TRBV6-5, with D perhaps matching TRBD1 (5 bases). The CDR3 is CASSDILNSPLHF. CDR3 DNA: TGTGCCTCCTCGGACATTCTTAATTCACCCCTCCACTTT.